The 27 T cell receptor beta chains below come from one sample, sequenced in a study of identical twins. TCRdb independently ran MiXCR on the 5' RACE reads; one entry per CDR3 protein. The repertoire holds 500,000 to 650,000 distinct CDR3 sequences, with about 7.6% as singletons. These data were likewise used in another study, on yellow fever vaccine responses in identical twins.

Sequencing used PBMCs. The receptors come from a woman younger than 30 in good health.

There are many counts of this clonotype. V usage is TRBV12-3 or TRBV12-4 and J usage is TRBJ1-1, with a possible D match to TRBD1 (6 bases). This CDR3 contains 15 residues. Trimming stripped 5 bases from V and 1 base from J, with 14 bases between. The CDR3: CASSTMGAANTEAFF. CDR3 coding DNA: TGTGCCAGCAGTACAATGGGGGCAGCGAACACTGAAGCTTTCTTT.

This clonotype was counted only a few times. J is TRBJ2-5 and V is TRBV7-8; D is ambiguous. V was cut by 1 base and J by 3 bases, with 12 bases left in between. This CDR3 is 15 amino acids long. Per the germline V gene, CDR1 is SGHVS and CDR2 is FQNEAQ. The CDR3 sequence is CASSLGSFGEETQYF. CDR3 nucleotides: TGTGCCAGCAGCTTAGGATCGTTTGGGGAAGAGACCCAGTACTTC.

At least ten counts were recorded for this clonotype. V and J are TRBV5-5 and TRBJ2-1; unclear D gene. CDR3 length: 14 residues. The germline gives CDR1 SGHKS, CDR2 YYEKEE (reference sequence). The germline V and J ends were trimmed by 0 bases and 4 bases, with 8 bases remaining between them. DNA of the CDR3: TGTGCCAGCAGCTTGGAAGCCAGTTACAATGAGCAGTTCTTC. This encodes CASSLEASYNEQFF.

V gene TRBV20-1 combines with J gene TRBJ1-1; 8 bases line up with TRBD1. The CDR3 runs to 15 residues. Germline V gene data show CDR1 as DFQATT and CDR2 as SNEGSKA (reference sequence). V lost 5 bases to trimming and J lost 5 bases; unmatched junction nucleotides: 13. Written as DNA, the CDR3 is TGCAGTGCTCCGGGTATCACAGGGGGGGGTACTGAAGCTTTCTTT. It codes for CSAPGITGGGTEAFF.

The chain joins TRBV7-9 to TRBJ1-3; 8 bases are shared with TRBD1. CDR1 is SEHNR and CDR2 is FQNEAQ in the germline V gene (reference sequence). The CDR3 runs 12 residues. V lost 4 bases, J lost 11 bases, and 4 bases stayed unmatched. The CDR3 here is CASSSGQGAIYF. In DNA form, the CDR3 reads TGTGCCAGCAGCTCCGGACAGGGAGCCATATATTTT.

This clonotype was detected many times. The chain joins TRBV6-5 to TRBJ2-2, with 12 bases matching TRBD2. The V and J ends lost 1 base and 1 base, in that order; junction bases with no gene match: 4. Per germline, CDR1 MNHEY and CDR2 SVGAGI. This CDR3 is 18 amino acids long. CDR3 in amino acids: CASSYLASGRGNTGELFF. In nucleotides, the CDR3 is TGTGCCAGCAGTTACTTGGCTAGCGGGAGGGGGAACACCGGGGAGCTGTTTTTT.

The table lists this clonotype with a few counts. V and J are TRBV28 and TRBJ2-2, with a possible D match to TRBD1 (5 bases). The V gene lost 6 bases and the J gene lost 1 base, with 12 bases spanning the gap. The V gene's germline CDR1 is MDHEN and CDR2 SYDVKM. The CDR3 length is 15 residues. DNA of the CDR3: TGTGCCAGCAGGATTCTGCAGGGGAACACCGGGGAGCTGTTTTTT. Encoded protein: CASRILQGNTGELFF.

This chain links TRBV12-3 or TRBV12-4 with TRBJ2-7, with unresolved D. The V and J ends lost 1 base and 6 bases respectively, with 10 bases between them. The CDR3 is 13 amino acids. The CDR3, as DNA: TGTGCCAGCAGTTTAGGGGCCGCCGGCGAGCAGTACTTC. Translating it yields CASSLGAAGEQYF.

This clonotype has ten or more counts. The chain employs TRBV3-1 and TRBJ1-1; D is possibly TRBD1 (5 bases). This CDR3 is built from 12 residues. Trimming cost V 3 bases and J 6 bases, with 8 bases left between them. Germline V gene data show CDR1 as LGHDT and CDR2 as YNNKEL (reference sequence). The CDR3 DNA reads TGTGCCAGCAGCCAGGTGGGGGCTGAAGCTTTCTTT. Translating it yields CASSQVGAEAFF.

This clonotype was seen a few times. The chain carries TRBV29-1 and TRBJ2-7; a weak D match, TRBD1 (6 bases). The germline V gene encodes CDR1 SQVTM and CDR2 ANQGSEA. The ends were cut back, 5 bases at V and 5 bases at J, with 10 bases in the middle. This CDR3 has 11 residues. The CDR3 is CSVLRGHEQYV. CDR3 bases: TGCAGCGTTCTCAGGGGCCACGAGCAGTACGTC.

This clonotype was recorded a few times. The chain couples TRBV19 to TRBJ2-1, with 13 bases aligning to TRBD2. Germline loops: CDR1 LNHDA, CDR2 SQIVND (reference sequence). After removal of 6 bases from V and 1 base from J, the junction contained 15 bases not matched to a gene. The CDR3 is 20 residues long. For the CDR3, the DNA is TGTGCCAGTAGGGACGCAGGACTAGCGGGAGTTAGTAGTTCCTACAATGAGCAGTTCTTC. This sequence encodes CASRDAGLAGVSSSYNEQFF.

This chain joins TRBV6-1 and TRBJ2-5, with a weak D call TRBD1 (6 bases). Trimming cost V 6 bases and J 5 bases, with 19 bases left between them. The CDR3 extends over 15 amino acids. Germline values: CDR1 MNHNS, CDR2 SASEGT. The DNA of the CDR3 is TGTGCCAGCAGCTGGGGCGGCAGGGGCCGGGAGACCCAGTACTTC. This encodes CASSWGGRGRETQYF.

The chain links TRBV2 to TRBJ1-1, with no clear D. The V and J ends lost 0 bases and 6 bases respectively, with 14 bases between them. CDR1 SNHLY and CDR2 FYNNEI come from the germline V gene. CDR3 length equals 15 residues. CDR3 residues: CASSEAPGGIPEAFF. CDR3 DNA sequence: TGTGCCAGCAGTGAAGCGCCAGGAGGGATCCCTGAAGCTTTCTTT. The variable domain in full, completed from reference TRBV2 and TRBJ1-1, reads EPEVTQTPSHQVTQMGQEVILRCVPISNHLYFYWYRQILGQKVEFLVSFYNNEISEKSEIFDDQFSVERPDGSNFTLKIRSTKLEDSAMYFCASSEAPGGIPEAFFGQGTRLTVV.

This clonotype was seen repeatedly, ten times or more. The chain carries TRBV20-1 and TRBJ1-4, with 10 nucleotides matching TRBD1. The CDR3 extends over 15 amino acids. Germline trimming cut 0 bases from V and 6 bases from J; bases unmatched to any gene: 4. Germline lookup yields CDR1 DFQATT and CDR2 SNEGSKA (reference sequence). CDR3 coding DNA: TGCAGTGCTAGAGACCGGACAGGGGGTTATGAAAAACTGTTTTTT. Encoded protein: CSARDRTGGYEKLFF.

The chain uses TRBV20-1 and TRBJ2-7; D uncertain. This CDR3 spans 13 amino acids. Deletions cut 1 base from V and 0 bases from J, with 7 bases between. The germline gives CDR1 DFQATT, CDR2 SNEGSKA (reference sequence). CDR3 coding DNA: TGCAGTGCTAGAGTTGTCTACTCCTACGAGCAGTACTTC. Translating gives CSARVVYSYEQYF.

The chain combines TRBV6-1 with TRBJ2-1, with TRBD2 matching 10 bases. With 5 bases clipped from V and 7 bases from J, the junction kept 5 bases outside the gene matches. The CDR3 consists of 14 residues. The V gene's germline CDR1 is MNHNS and CDR2 SASEGT. The CDR3 nucleotides read TGTGCCAGCAGTAGCGGGAGGGGGGGAAATGAGCAGTTCTTC. Translating gives CASSSGRGGNEQFF.

This clonotype has only a few counts. The chain recombines TRBV28 with TRBJ1-4; 10 bases map to TRBD1. The CDR3 sequence is 15 residues long. The V gene end was trimmed by 10 bases and the J gene end by 4 bases; junction bases not matched to a gene: 9. Germline V lookup: CDR1 MDHEN, CDR2 SYDVKM. The CDR3 sequence is CATLDRGLYNEKLFF. The CDR3 DNA reads TGTGCCACCCTGGACAGGGGGTTGTATAATGAAAAACTGTTTTTT.

The rearrangement joins TRBV20-1 to TRBJ2-5; perhaps TRBD2 as D (5 bases). Looked up from germline, CDR1 is DFQATT and CDR2 is SNEGSKA (reference sequence). The CDR3 runs 16 residues. V was cut by 5 bases and J by 4 bases, with 23 bases left in between. CDR3: CSALGPGNSEGETQYF. The CDR3 bases are TGCAGTGCTTTGGGCCCCGGGAACAGCGAGGGAGAGACCCAGTACTTC.

The sample holds many counts of this clonotype. The V call is TRBV3-1, the J call TRBJ2-1; D is perhaps TRBD1 (7 bases). This CDR3 is built from 14 residues. V lost 3 bases and J lost 2, with 8 bases in between. Germline CDR1 is LGHDT and CDR2 is YNNKEL (reference sequence). Here the CDR3 DNA reads TGTGCCAGCAGCCACAGGGGGGCCTACAATGAGCAGTTCTTC. This gives the protein CASSHRGAYNEQFF.

This clonotype occurred a few times. This sequence joins TRBV5-1 and TRBJ2-2; 9 bases are a match to TRBD1. Germline CDR1 reads SGHRS; CDR2 reads YFSETQ. The CDR3 runs to 16 residues. The V gene end was trimmed by 3 bases and the J gene end by 7 bases; junction bases not matched to a gene: 10. The CDR3 nucleotides read TGCGCCAGCAGCTACGCCCCGGACAGGGGCGGCGGGGAGCTGTTTTTT. This gives the protein CASSYAPDRGGGELFF.

In regard to this clonotype: A much larger clone lies one base from this, so it may be a read error. This chain joins TRBV20-1 and TRBJ2-3; tentatively, D is TRBD2 (5 bases). The CDR3 runs to 14 residues. CDR1 and CDR2 (germline): DFQATT, SNEGSKA (reference sequence). CDR3 DNA: TGCAGTGCTAGAAACCGGAGGCTCACAGATAAGCAGTATTTT. It yields the protein CSARNRRLTDKQYF.

The chain carries TRBV6-5 and TRBJ1-1, with D perhaps TRBD1 (6 bases). V lost 2 bases and J 1 base, leaving 8 bases between the germline ends. The germline CDR1 and CDR2 sequences are MNHEY and SVGAGI. This CDR3 spans 14 amino acids. CDR3 region: CASSYTTGNTEAFF. The CDR3 coding sequence is TGTGCCAGCAGTTACACGACAGGGAACACTGAAGCTTTCTTT.

This clonotype showed up just a few times. J is TRBJ2-1 and V is TRBV4-1, with 8 bases matching TRBD2. CDR1 MGHRA and CDR2 YSYEKL come from the germline V gene. V trimming: 2 bases; J trimming: 8 bases; junction bases outside the gene matches: 14. This CDR3 is 17 amino acids long. The CDR3 DNA is TGCGCCAGCAGCCAATCCAGGGCAAGCGGGAGTTCCGATGAGCAGTTCTTC. It is translated as CASSQSRASGSSDEQFF.

The rearrangement links TRBV20-1 to TRBJ2-7; no clear D. CDR3 length: 12 amino acids. Germline V CDR1 and CDR2: DFQATT, SNEGSKA (reference sequence). Deletions cut 5 bases from V and 4 bases from J, with 12 bases between. CDR3 DNA: TGCAGTGCTCCCCTCGGGCAGTACGAGCAGTACGTC. Encoded protein: CSAPLGQYEQYV.

The V and J genes are TRBV20-1 and TRBJ2-7, with TRBD1 matching 7 bases. The V and J ends lost 0 bases and 0 bases, in that order; junction bases with no gene match: 8. In germline, CDR1 is DFQATT, CDR2 SNEGSKA (reference sequence). This CDR3 is built from 16 residues. CDR3 in DNA: TGCAGTGCTAGAGACCCGGGACAGACGAGCTCCTACGAGCAGTACGTC. This gives the protein CSARDPGQTSSYEQYV.

The sample holds many counts of this clonotype. V usage is TRBV5-1 and J usage is TRBJ2-5, with 10 positions matching TRBD1. CDR3 size: 15 residues. The junction had 4 bases not matched to a gene; V was cut back by 4 bases and J by 1 base. Germline lookup yields CDR1 SGHRS and CDR2 YFSETQ. The CDR3 protein is CASSDRDRGQETQYF. CDR3 DNA sequence: TGCGCCAGCAGCGACCGGGACAGGGGCCAAGAGACCCAGTACTTC.

In this sample, this clonotype turned up many times. The chain employs TRBV25-1 and TRBJ2-4; possibly TRBD2 for D (6 bases). V lost 7 bases and J lost 7, with 17 bases in between. Germline-derived CDR1 and CDR2 are MGHDK and SYGVNS. This CDR3 has 14 residues. This CDR3 reads CASTPEEGRNIQYF. The CDR3, as DNA: TGTGCCAGCACCCCGGAGGAGGGGCGGAACATTCAGTACTTC.